The 16 T cell receptor beta chains presented below share a single source sample, sequenced in a study of blood T cell repertoires in COVID-19. The method was immunoSEQ multiplex PCR; TCRdb's version includes in-frame clones alone and lacks a portion of them. The data contain some 340,000 clones, 85% of them singletons. The specimen sequenced was peripheral blood. The receptors were gathered from a woman aged 18-29 years with acute or convalescent COVID-19.

CDR3 nucleotides: TGCGCCAGCAGTCACCCGCGGACAGGGGCACCACCTGGTGAGCAGTACTTC. This gives the protein CASSHPRTGAPPGEQYF. V usage is TRBV23-1 and J usage is TRBJ2-7; 9 nucleotides align to TRBD1. TRBV23-1 is sorted into the ORF group, with uncertain function. The CDR3 totals 17 residues. Unmatched junction bases numbered 16, after V lost 3 bases and J lost 7 bases.

The V and J genes are TRBV13 and TRBJ1-3; 8 nucleotides line up with TRBD1. V was pared by 3 bases and J by 4 bases, with 5 bases of the junction left unmatched. The CDR3 loop spans 15 amino acids. The germline gives CDR1 PRHDT, CDR2 FYEKMQ (reference sequence). In nucleotides, the CDR3 is TGTGCCAGCAGCTTGACAGGGGTGGGAGGAAACACCATATATTTT. Translation: CASSLTGVGGNTIYF.

The chain couples TRBV3-1 (or the pseudogene TRBV3-2) to TRBJ1-2; the D is unclear. Trimming removed 5 bases at V and 2 bases at J, with 9 bases between. The CDR3 is made up of 13 amino acids. The germline gives CDR1 LGHDT, CDR2 YNNKEL (reference sequence). The CDR3 DNA sequence: TGTGCCAGCAGCATCACACTAAACTATGGCTACACCTTC. This codes for CASSITLNYGYTF.

The chain carries TRBV6-1 and TRBJ2-7; D is possibly TRBD2 (6 bases). V lost 3 bases, J lost 3 bases, and 12 bases lay in between. Germline CDR1 is MNHNS and CDR2 is SASEGT. There are 14 residues in the CDR3. CDR3 protein: CASSELEGDYEQYF. The CDR3 DNA is TGTGCCAGCAGTGAGTTGGAGGGCGACTACGAGCAGTACTTC.

The chain combines TRBV6-5 with TRBJ1-6, with D uncertain. This CDR3 has 16 amino acids. The V gene lost 2 bases and the J gene lost 0 bases, with 8 bases spanning the gap. Germline loops: CDR1 MNHEY, CDR2 SVGAGI. CDR3 region: CASSYEGDSYNSPLHF. The DNA for the CDR3 is TGTGCCAGCAGTTACGAGGGAGACTCCTATAATTCACCCCTCCACTTT.

The J gene is TRBJ1-2, the V gene TRBV11-2, with D maybe TRBD1 (6 bases). V was cut by 5 bases and J by 1 base, with 17 bases left in between. Germline assignment: CDR1 SGHAT and CDR2 FQNNGV. The CDR3 consists of 16 residues. CDR3 coding DNA: TGTGCCAGCAGCCCTAGCGGACAGCGCTTTAACTATGGCTACACCTTC. Its translation: CASSPSGQRFNYGYTF.

V usage is TRBV3-1 (or the pseudogene TRBV3-2) and J usage is TRBJ2-5, with 12 bases lining up with TRBD1. V trimming: 1 base; J trimming: 5 bases; junction bases outside the gene matches: 11. Germline V gene data show CDR1 as LGHDT and CDR2 as YNNKEL (reference sequence). CDR3 length: 18 amino acids. In DNA form, the CDR3 reads TGTGCCAGCAGCCAAGTGGGGACAGGGGGCTTTTTGTCGGAGACCCAGTACTTC. This translates into CASSQVGTGGFLSETQYF.

This sequence joins TRBV28 and TRBJ1-5, with TRBD1 as a possible D gene (5 bases). The germline V gene has CDR1 MDHEN and CDR2 SYDVKM. The CDR3 is made up of 14 amino acids. V was clipped by 6 bases and J by 1 base, with 10 bases between them. CDR3 protein: CASRRGQSNQPQHF. CDR3 sequence (DNA): TGTGCCAGCAGGCGAGGACAAAGCAATCAGCCCCAGCATTTT.

The gene calls are TRBV5-1 and TRBJ2-3, with D hard to call. From germline, CDR1 is SGHRS and CDR2 YFSETQ. The germline V and J ends were trimmed by 1 base and 6 bases, with 9 bases remaining between them. The CDR3 is 13 amino acids. This CDR3 reads CASSLPSSDTQYF. The CDR3 DNA sequence: TGCGCCAGCAGCTTGCCTAGTTCCGATACGCAGTATTTT. Together with reference TRBV5-1 and TRBJ2-3, the CDR3 gives the full variable domain: KAGVTQTPRYLIKTRGQQVTLSCSPISGHRSVSWYQQTPGQGLQFLFEYFSETQRNKGNFPGRFSGRQFSNSRSEMNVSTLELGDSALYLCASSLPSSDTQYFGPGTRLTVL.

The chain couples TRBV2 to TRBJ1-1; 7 bases are shared with TRBD1. The V gene end was trimmed by 8 bases and the J gene end by 6 bases; junction bases not matched to a gene: 9. The germline V gene has CDR1 SNHLY and CDR2 FYNNEI. This CDR3 has 13 amino acids. The CDR3: CASGQEGDSEAFF. The CDR3 region has the DNA TGTGCCAGCGGACAGGAGGGGGATTCTGAAGCTTTCTTT.

This chain connects TRBV19 to TRBJ1-1; TRBD1 matches 8 bases. The CDR3 is made up of 17 amino acids. Trimming at V came to 4 bases and at J to 0 bases, leaving 10 bases not matched to a gene. Germline V CDR1 and CDR2: LNHDA, SQIVND (reference sequence). The CDR3 reads CASSTTYRGVMNTEAFF. The CDR3 coding sequence is TGTGCCAGTAGTACCACATACAGGGGGGTGATGAACACTGAAGCTTTCTTT.

This chain connects TRBV2 to TRBJ1-6, with D possibly matching TRBD1 (5 bases). Germline values: CDR1 SNHLY, CDR2 FYNNEI. V was trimmed by 6 bases and J by 9 bases, leaving 15 bases between them. The CDR3 spans 14 residues. The CDR3, as DNA: TGTGCCAGCAGCTCACAGGTCCGAGGTTCACCCCTCCACTTT. This codes for CASSSQVRGSPLHF.

The chain has TRBV7-8 and TRBJ2-4; 9 bases agree with TRBD1. Germline V gene lookup returns CDR1 SGHVS and CDR2 FQNEAQ. The J segment lost 2 bases and the V segment lost 4 bases, leaving 3 bases of the junction unmatched. This CDR3 comprises 15 residues. In nucleotides, the CDR3 is TGTGCCAGCAGCTCAGGGACAGGGACCAAAAACATTCAGTACTTC. Its protein is CASSSGTGTKNIQYF.

This clone showed up just once. This rearrangement joins TRBV6-5 to TRBJ1-2; D is perhaps TRBD1 (5 bases). Trimming took 7 bases from V and 5 from J, leaving 20 bases between them. This CDR3 region has 15 residues. Germline V gene sequence: CDR1 MNHEY, CDR2 SVGAGI. CDR3 bases: TGTGCCAGCACCAGCTTCCCGACAGAACGGTATGGCTACACCTTC. Translation gives CASTSFPTERYGYTF.

V and J are TRBV27 and TRBJ1-1; D possibly corresponds to TRBD1 (5 bases). The V gene lost 4 bases and the J gene lost 3 bases, with 15 bases spanning the gap. Germline V lookup: CDR1 MNHEY, CDR2 SMNVEV (reference sequence). The CDR3 extends over 15 amino acids. The CDR3 loop reads CASSSPGRGDTEAFF. CDR3 DNA sequence: TGTGCCAGCAGTTCGCCGGGTCGGGGGGACACTGAAGCTTTCTTT.

This sequence joins TRBV5-1 and TRBJ2-2, with TRBD2 identical over 9 bases. The germline gives CDR1 SGHRS, CDR2 YFSETQ. Trimming removed 0 bases from V and 4 bases from J; junction bases left unmatched: 4. The CDR3 totals 16 residues. The CDR3 loop is CASSLVGTSFTGELFF. In nucleotides, the CDR3 is TGCGCCAGCAGCTTGGTCGGGACTAGCTTCACCGGGGAGCTGTTTTTT.